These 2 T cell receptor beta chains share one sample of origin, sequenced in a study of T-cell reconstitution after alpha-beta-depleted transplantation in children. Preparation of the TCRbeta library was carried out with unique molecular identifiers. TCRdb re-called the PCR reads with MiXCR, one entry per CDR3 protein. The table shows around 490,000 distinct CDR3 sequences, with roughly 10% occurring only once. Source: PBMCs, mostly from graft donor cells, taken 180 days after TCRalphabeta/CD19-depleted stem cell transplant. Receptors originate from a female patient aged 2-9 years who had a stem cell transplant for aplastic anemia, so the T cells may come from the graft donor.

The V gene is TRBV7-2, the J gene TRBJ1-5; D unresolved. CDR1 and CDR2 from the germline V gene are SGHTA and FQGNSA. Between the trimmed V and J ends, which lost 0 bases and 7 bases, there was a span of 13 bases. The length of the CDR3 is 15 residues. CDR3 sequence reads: CASSLAGRVRQPQHF. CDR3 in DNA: TGTGCCAGCAGCTTAGCTGGGCGGGTACGACAGCCCCAGCATTTT.

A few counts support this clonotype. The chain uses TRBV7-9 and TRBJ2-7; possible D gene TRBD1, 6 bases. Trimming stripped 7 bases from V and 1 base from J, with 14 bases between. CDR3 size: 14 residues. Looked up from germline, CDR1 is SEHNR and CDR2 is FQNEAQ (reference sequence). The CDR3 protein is CASTNQGPSYEQYF. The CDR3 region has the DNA TGTGCCAGCACAAATCAGGGGCCTTCCTACGAGCAGTACTTC.